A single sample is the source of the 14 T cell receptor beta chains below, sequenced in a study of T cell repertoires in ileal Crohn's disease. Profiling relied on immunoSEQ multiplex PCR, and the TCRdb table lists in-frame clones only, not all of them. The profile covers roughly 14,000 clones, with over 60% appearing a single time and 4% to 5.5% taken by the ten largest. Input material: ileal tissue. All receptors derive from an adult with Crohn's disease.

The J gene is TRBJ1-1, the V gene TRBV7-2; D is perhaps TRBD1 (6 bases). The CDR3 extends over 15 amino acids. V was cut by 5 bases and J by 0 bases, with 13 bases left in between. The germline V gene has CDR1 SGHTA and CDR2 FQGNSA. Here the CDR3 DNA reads TGTGCCAGCAGCCCGAAGACAGGAATGAACACTGAAGCTTTCTTT. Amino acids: CASSPKTGMNTEAFF.

CDR3 residues: CASSEPGQGARDTQYF. The CDR3 DNA sequence: TGTGCCAGTAGTGAACCGGGACAGGGGGCGCGAGATACGCAGTATTTT. The genes are TRBV19 and TRBJ2-3; TRBD1 matches at 12 bases. The germline CDR1 and CDR2 sequences are LNHDA and SQIVND (reference sequence). The CDR3 is made up of 16 amino acids. With V trimmed by 5 bases and J by 5 bases, 8 bases remained unmatched.

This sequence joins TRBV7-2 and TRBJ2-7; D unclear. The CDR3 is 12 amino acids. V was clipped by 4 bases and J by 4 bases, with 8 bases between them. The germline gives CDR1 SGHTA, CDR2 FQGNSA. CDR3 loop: CASSSIGYEQYF. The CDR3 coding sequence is TGTGCCAGCAGCTCAATCGGGTACGAGCAGTACTTC.

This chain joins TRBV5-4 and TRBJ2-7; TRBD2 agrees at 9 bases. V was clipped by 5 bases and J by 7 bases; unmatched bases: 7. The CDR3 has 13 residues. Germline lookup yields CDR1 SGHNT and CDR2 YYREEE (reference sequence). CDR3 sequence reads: CASSTGLALEQYF. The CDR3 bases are TGTGCCAGCAGTACGGGACTAGCCTTAGAGCAGTACTTC.

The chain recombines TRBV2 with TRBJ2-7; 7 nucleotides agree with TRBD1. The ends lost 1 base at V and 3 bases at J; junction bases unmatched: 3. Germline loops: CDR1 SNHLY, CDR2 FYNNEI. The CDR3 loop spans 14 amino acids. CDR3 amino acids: CASSEGGQNYEQYF. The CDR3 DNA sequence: TGTGCCAGCAGTGAAGGGGGACAGAACTACGAGCAGTACTTC.

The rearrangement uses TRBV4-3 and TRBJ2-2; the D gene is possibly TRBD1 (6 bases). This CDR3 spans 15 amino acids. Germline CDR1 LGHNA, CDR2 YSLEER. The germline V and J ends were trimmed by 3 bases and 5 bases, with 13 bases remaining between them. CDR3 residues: CASSQYRVGTGELFF. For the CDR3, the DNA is TGCGCCAGCAGCCAGTACAGGGTTGGGACCGGGGAGCTGTTTTTT.

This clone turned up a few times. This chain's CDR3 is CASSLQVQETQYF. The CDR3 DNA follows: TGTGCCAGCAGCTTGCAGGTTCAGGAGACCCAGTACTTC. The chain combines TRBV7-9 with TRBJ2-5; no reliable D call. V gave up 3 bases and J gave up 5 bases, with 10 bases separating them. In germline, CDR1 is SEHNR, CDR2 FQNEAQ (reference sequence). The CDR3 loop spans 13 amino acids.

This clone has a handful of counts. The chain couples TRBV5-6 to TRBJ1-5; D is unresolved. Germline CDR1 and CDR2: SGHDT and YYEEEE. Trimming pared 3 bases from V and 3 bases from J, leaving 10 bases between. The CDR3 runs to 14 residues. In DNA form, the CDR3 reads TGTGCCAGCAGCTCGCTACAGCTCAATCAGCCCCAGCATTTT. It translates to CASSSLQLNQPQHF.

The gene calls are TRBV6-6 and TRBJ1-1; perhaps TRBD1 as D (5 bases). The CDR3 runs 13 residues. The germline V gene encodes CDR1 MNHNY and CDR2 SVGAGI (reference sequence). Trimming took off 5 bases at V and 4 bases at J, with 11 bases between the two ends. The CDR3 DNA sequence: TGTGCCAGCAGTGGGGCGGGGGGCACTGAAGCTTTCTTT. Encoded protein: CASSGAGGTEAFF.

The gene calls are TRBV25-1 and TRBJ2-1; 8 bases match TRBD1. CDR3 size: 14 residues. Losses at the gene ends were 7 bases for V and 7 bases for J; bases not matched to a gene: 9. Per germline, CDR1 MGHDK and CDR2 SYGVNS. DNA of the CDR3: TGTGCCAGCACCGGATGGACAGGGAGAAATGAGCAGTTCTTC. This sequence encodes CASTGWTGRNEQFF. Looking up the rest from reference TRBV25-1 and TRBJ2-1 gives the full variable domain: EADIYQTPRYLVIGTGKKITLECSQTMGHDKMYWYQQDPGMELHLIHYSYGVNSTEKGDLSSESTVSRIRTEHFPLTLESARPSHTSQYLCASTGWTGRNEQFFGPGTRLTVL.

CDR3 sequence reads: CSVAASTGLNQPQHF. Written as DNA, the CDR3 is TGCAGCGTTGCAGCCTCGACAGGCTTAAATCAGCCCCAGCATTTT. This chain joins TRBV29-1 and TRBJ1-5; tentative D call: TRBD1 (6 bases). The CDR3 contains 15 residues. Germline CDR1 and CDR2: SQVTM and ANQGSEA. The V end was cut by 4 bases, the J end by 4 bases, with 17 bases between.

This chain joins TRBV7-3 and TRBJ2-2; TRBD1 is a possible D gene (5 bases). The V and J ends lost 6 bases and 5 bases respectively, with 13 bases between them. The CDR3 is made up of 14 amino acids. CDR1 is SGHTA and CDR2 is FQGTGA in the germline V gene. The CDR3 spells CASRNHQGTGELFF. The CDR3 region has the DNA TGTGCCAGCAGAAACCACCAGGGAACCGGGGAGCTGTTTTTT.

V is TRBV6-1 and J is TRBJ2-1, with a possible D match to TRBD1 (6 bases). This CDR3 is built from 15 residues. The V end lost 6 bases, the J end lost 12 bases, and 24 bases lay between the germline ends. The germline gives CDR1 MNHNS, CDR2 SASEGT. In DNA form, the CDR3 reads TGTGCCAGCAGCGTTAAAAGACAGGCCGAGGGTGTGCAGTTCTTC. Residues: CASSVKRQAEGVQFF.

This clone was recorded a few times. CDR3 in amino acids: CASSRQGSEKLFF. The CDR3 DNA follows: TGTGCCAGCAGCCGACAGGGGAGTGAAAAACTGTTTTTT. This chain uses TRBV7-2 with TRBJ1-4; 8 bases map to TRBD1. CDR3 length equals 13 residues. Germline V CDR1 and CDR2: SGHTA, FQGNSA. V lost 5 bases and J lost 7; bases outside the gene matches: 3.